These 15 T cell receptor beta chains came from one sample sequenced in a study of Ad26.COV2.S vaccination and SARS-CoV-2 variants. The sample's treatment: around 19 received Ad26.COV2.S at low or high dose, single or two shots; several received placebo; per-sample allocation not given. Collection of the samples took place on day 63 after the first injection of vaccine or placebo. Produced via immunoSEQ multiplex PCR; TCRdb's table is partial and in-frame only. The repertoire holds over 400,000 clones, about 90% seen once, with around 1.8% in the top ten. The material was peripheral blood, obtained in a trial of Ad26.COV2.S vaccine versus placebo. The source of these receptors is a person between 18 and 65 years old who received the Ad26.COV2.S COVID-19 vaccine or a placebo.

The chain combines TRBV6-2 or TRBV6-3 with TRBJ2-3, with 12 bases that match TRBD2. From germline, CDR1 is MNHEY and CDR2 SVGEGT. This CDR3 spans 17 amino acids. Losses at the gene ends were 0 bases for V and 2 bases for J; bases not matched to a gene: 3. This chain's CDR3 is CASSYSTSGGITDTQYF. The CDR3 DNA sequence: TGTGCCAGCAGTTACTCGACTAGCGGGGGCATCACAGATACGCAGTATTTT.

V and J are TRBV6-5 and TRBJ1-1, with TRBD1 as a possible D gene (5 bases). The germline V gene has CDR1 MNHEY and CDR2 SVGAGI. The CDR3 sequence is 14 residues long. The V end was cut by 11 bases, the J end by 4 bases, with 20 bases between. This CDR3 is CAGKRQPLGTEAFF. In DNA form, the CDR3 reads TGTGCCGGGAAACGACAGCCATTGGGCACTGAAGCTTTCTTT.

The V and J genes are TRBV19 and TRBJ2-1; perhaps TRBD2 as D (6 bases). Trimming shortened V by 5 bases and J by 6 bases, and 17 bases separated the two germline ends. The length of the CDR3 is 15 residues. CDR1 LNHDA and CDR2 SQIVND come from the germline V gene (reference sequence). The CDR3 DNA is TGTGCCAGTAGTTTGTCCCGGGACTCTCTCAATGAGCAGTTCTTC. This codes for CASSLSRDSLNEQFF.

This CDR3 reads CASSYGWGYNEQFF. CDR3 DNA: TGTGCCAGCAGTTACGGGTGGGGTTACAATGAGCAGTTCTTC. The rearrangement joins TRBV6-5 to TRBJ2-1; D gene ambiguous. V was clipped by 2 bases and J by 4 bases, with 9 bases between them. This CDR3 has 14 residues. Germline assignment: CDR1 MNHEY and CDR2 SVGAGI.

The chain recombines TRBV6-2 or TRBV6-3 with TRBJ2-2; D uncertain. The CDR3 length is 13 residues. Germline loops: CDR1 MNHEY, CDR2 SVGEGT. Trimming pared 5 bases from V and 6 bases from J, leaving 10 bases between. The CDR3 region is CASSAHNPGELFF. The CDR3 bases are TGTGCCAGCAGTGCCCATAACCCCGGGGAGCTGTTTTTT.

The chain combines TRBV3-1 (or the pseudogene TRBV3-2) with TRBJ2-7; D unclear. Germline CDR1 LGHDT, CDR2 YNNKEL (reference sequence). The CDR3 extends over 13 amino acids. V lost 2 bases to trimming and J lost 8 bases, with 13 bases between them. The CDR3 loop is CASSQSSPRKQYF. DNA of the CDR3: TGTGCCAGCAGCCAAAGTTCCCCGCGGAAGCAGTACTTC.

V usage is TRBV7-2 and J usage is TRBJ1-2; 7 nucleotides match TRBD1. Germline CDR1 reads SGHTA; CDR2 reads FQGNSA. The CDR3 length is 13 residues. Germline trimming cut 1 base from V and 8 bases from J; bases unmatched to any gene: 4. CDR3 loop: CASSLGYRGGYTF. The CDR3 region has the DNA TGTGCCAGCAGCTTAGGTTACAGGGGCGGCTACACCTTC.

This chain connects TRBV7-9 to TRBJ1-1, with D possibly matching TRBD1 (6 bases). Per the germline V gene, CDR1 is SEHNR and CDR2 is FQNEAQ (reference sequence). Trimming pared 0 bases from V and 4 bases from J, leaving 18 bases between. The CDR3 runs 17 residues. The CDR3 DNA reads TGTGCCAGCAGCTTAGCGTCCCAAACAGGGTATCGCACTGAAGCTTTCTTT. Translation: CASSLASQTGYRTEAFF. Using reference TRBV7-9 and TRBJ1-1 for the parts outside the CDR3, the full variable domain is DTGVSQNPRHKITKRGQNVTFRCDPISEHNRLYWYRQTLGQGPEFLTYFQNEAQLEKSRLLSDRFSAERPKGSFSTLEIQRTEQGDSAMYLCASSLASQTGYRTEAFFGQGTRLTVV.

This clone is a singleton in its sample. The V and J genes are TRBV3-1 (or the pseudogene TRBV3-2) and TRBJ1-2; the match to TRBD1 covers 9 bases. V lost 6 bases, J lost 8 bases, and 10 bases stayed unmatched. CDR3 size: 14 residues. Germline V gene sequence: CDR1 LGHDT, CDR2 YNNKEL (reference sequence). The CDR3 spells CASRHRGRGDGYTF. DNA for the CDR3: TGTGCCAGCAGACACAGGGGGCGCGGTGACGGCTACACCTTC.

This clone appeared a few times. The V and J genes are TRBV28 and TRBJ1-5; maybe TRBD1 (5 bases). Deletions cut 3 bases from V and 4 bases from J, with 19 bases between. In germline, CDR1 is MDHEN, CDR2 SYDVKM. The CDR3 totals 17 residues. CDR3 nucleotides: TGTGCCAGCAGTTTGGCGAGAGGGGAGCCCAGGAATCAGCCCCAGCATTTT. Translating gives CASSLARGEPRNQPQHF.

V usage is TRBV20-1 and J usage is TRBJ1-6, with D possibly being TRBD1 (5 bases). Germline V gene sequence: CDR1 DFQATT, CDR2 SNEGSKA (reference sequence). The CDR3 runs to 13 residues. V gave up 3 bases and J gave up 9 bases, with 12 bases separating them. The CDR3 region has the DNA TGCAGTGCTAGTCGGGGGGTCGGTTCACCCCTCCACTTT. Its translation: CSASRGVGSPLHF.

The CDR3 bases are TGTGCCAGTAGCTTTCGATCTCGGGGGAACACCTACAATGAGCAGTTCTTC. Translation: CASSFRSRGNTYNEQFF. This chain uses TRBV19 with TRBJ2-1, with D possibly being TRBD2 (6 bases). This CDR3 has 17 amino acids. Germline assignment: CDR1 LNHDA and CDR2 SQIVND (reference sequence). V lost 6 bases and J 2 bases, leaving 20 bases between the germline ends.

This clone has a handful of counts. This rearrangement joins TRBV7-9 to TRBJ1-1; weak D call: TRBD1 (5 bases). Trimming pared 6 bases from V and 4 bases from J, leaving 12 bases between. Germline V gene data show CDR1 as SEHNR and CDR2 as FQNEAQ (reference sequence). The CDR3 extends over 13 amino acids. CDR3 bases: TGTGCCAGCAGACTACAGGAGTCCACTGAAGCTTTCTTT. It is translated as CASRLQESTEAFF.

The chain carries TRBV7-9 and TRBJ2-3; D perhaps matches TRBD2 (6 bases). CDR1 and CDR2 from the germline V gene are SEHNR and FQNEAQ (reference sequence). The CDR3 sequence is 18 residues long. Trimming took 2 bases from V and 0 from J, leaving 18 bases between them. The CDR3 sequence is CASSLYWGTSTSTDTQYF. The CDR3 region has the DNA TGTGCCAGCAGCTTATATTGGGGGACTTCAACTAGCACAGATACGCAGTATTTT.

This sequence joins TRBV4-3 and TRBJ1-2; D is perhaps TRBD1 (6 bases). V lost 1 base and J 7 bases, leaving 19 bases between the germline ends. This CDR3 comprises 16 residues. The germline CDR1 and CDR2 sequences are LGHNA and YSLEER. This CDR3 is CASSQVHTGNMGGYTF. DNA of the CDR3: TGCGCCAGCAGCCAAGTTCACACAGGGAATATGGGTGGCTACACCTTC.